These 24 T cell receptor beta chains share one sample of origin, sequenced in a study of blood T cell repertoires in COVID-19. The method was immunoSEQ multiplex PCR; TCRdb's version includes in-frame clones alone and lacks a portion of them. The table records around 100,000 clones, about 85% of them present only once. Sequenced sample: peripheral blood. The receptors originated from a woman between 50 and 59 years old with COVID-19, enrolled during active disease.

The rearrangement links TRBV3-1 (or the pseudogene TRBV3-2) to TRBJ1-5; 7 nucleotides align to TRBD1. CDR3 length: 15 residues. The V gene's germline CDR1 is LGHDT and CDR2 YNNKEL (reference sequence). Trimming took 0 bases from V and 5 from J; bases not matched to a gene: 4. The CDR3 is CASSQDGQGDQPQHF. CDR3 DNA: TGTGCCAGCAGCCAAGATGGGCAGGGGGATCAGCCCCAGCATTTT.

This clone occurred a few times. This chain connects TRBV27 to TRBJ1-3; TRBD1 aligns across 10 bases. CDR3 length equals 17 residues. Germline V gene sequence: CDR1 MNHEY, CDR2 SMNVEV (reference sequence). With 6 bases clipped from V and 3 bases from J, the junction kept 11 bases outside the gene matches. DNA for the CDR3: TGTGCCAGCAGGGCGGGACAGGGGCTTTGGGGTGGAAACACCATATATTTT. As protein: CASRAGQGLWGGNTIYF.

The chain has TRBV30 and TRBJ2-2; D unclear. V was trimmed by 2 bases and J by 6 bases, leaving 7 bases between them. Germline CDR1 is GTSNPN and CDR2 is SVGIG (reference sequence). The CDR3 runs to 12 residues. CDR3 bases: TGTGCCTGGAGTACTGGTGCCGGGGAGCTGTTTTTT. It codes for CAWSTGAGELFF.

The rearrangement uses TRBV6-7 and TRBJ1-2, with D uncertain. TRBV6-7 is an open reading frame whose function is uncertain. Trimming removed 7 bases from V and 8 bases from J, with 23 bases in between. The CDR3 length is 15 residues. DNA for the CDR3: TGTGCCAGCAAGGTCCCCGAGACCCTAATGCGGGGCTACACCTTC. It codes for CASKVPETLMRGYTF.

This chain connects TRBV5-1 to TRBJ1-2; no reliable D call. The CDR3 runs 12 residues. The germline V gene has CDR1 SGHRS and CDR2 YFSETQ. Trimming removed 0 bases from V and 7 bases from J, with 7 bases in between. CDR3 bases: TGCGCCAGCAGCTTGGGTCCTACTGGCTACACCTTC. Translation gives CASSLGPTGYTF. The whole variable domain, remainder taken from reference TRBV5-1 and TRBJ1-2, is KAGVTQTPRYLIKTRGQQVTLSCSPISGHRSVSWYQQTPGQGLQFLFEYFSETQRNKGNFPGRFSGRQFSNSRSEMNVSTLELGDSALYLCASSLGPTGYTFGSGTRLTVV.

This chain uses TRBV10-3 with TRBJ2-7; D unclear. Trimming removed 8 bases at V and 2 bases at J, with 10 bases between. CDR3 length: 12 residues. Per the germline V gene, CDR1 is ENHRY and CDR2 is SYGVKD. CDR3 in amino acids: CAISDKAYEQYF. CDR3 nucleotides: TGTGCCATCTCCGACAAAGCCTACGAGCAGTACTTC.

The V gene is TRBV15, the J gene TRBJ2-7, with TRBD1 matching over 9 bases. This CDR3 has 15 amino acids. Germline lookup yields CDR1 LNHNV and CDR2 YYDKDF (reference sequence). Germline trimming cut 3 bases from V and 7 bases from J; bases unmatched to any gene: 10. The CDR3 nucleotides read TGTGCCACCAGCAGTATGGGGGACAGGGCGAAAGAGCAGTACTTC. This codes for CATSSMGDRAKEQYF.

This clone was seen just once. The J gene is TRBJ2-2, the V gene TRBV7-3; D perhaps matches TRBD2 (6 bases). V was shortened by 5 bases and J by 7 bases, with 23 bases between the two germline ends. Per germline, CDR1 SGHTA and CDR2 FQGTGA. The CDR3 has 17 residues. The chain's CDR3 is CASSPQPAGTLGGELFF. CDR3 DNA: TGTGCCAGCAGCCCTCAACCAGCCGGGACTTTGGGCGGGGAGCTGTTTTTT.

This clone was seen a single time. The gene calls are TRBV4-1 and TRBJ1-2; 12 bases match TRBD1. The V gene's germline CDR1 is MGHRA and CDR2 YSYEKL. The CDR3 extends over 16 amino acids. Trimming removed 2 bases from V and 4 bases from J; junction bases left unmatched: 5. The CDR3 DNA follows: TGCGCCAGCAGCCAACCCCCGGGACAGGGGGCCTATGGCTACACCTTC. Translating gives CASSQPPGQGAYGYTF.

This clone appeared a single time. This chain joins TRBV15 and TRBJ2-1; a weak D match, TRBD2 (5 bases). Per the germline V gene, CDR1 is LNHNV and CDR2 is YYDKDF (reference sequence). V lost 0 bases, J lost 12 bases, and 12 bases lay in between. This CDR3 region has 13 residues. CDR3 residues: CATSRDPGVGQFF. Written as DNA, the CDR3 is TGTGCCACCAGCAGAGATCCCGGGGTAGGGCAGTTCTTC.

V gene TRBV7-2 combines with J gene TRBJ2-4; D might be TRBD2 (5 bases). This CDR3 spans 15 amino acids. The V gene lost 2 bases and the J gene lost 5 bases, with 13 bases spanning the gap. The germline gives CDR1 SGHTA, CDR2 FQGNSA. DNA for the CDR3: TGTGCCAGCAGCTTACAGGTAGCGTCCGAAAACATTCAGTACTTC. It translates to CASSLQVASENIQYF.

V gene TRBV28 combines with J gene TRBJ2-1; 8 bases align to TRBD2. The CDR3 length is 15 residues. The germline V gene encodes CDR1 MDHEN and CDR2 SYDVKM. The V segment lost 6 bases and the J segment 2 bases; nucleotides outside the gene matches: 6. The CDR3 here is CASSPSGGTYNEQFF. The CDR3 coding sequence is TGTGCCAGCAGCCCGAGCGGGGGCACCTACAATGAGCAGTTCTTC.

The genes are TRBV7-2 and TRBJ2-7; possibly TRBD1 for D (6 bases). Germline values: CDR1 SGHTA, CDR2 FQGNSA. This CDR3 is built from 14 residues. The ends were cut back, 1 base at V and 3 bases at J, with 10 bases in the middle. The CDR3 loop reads CASSLVRGNYEQYF. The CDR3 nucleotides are TGTGCCAGCAGCTTAGTTAGGGGGAACTACGAGCAGTACTTC.

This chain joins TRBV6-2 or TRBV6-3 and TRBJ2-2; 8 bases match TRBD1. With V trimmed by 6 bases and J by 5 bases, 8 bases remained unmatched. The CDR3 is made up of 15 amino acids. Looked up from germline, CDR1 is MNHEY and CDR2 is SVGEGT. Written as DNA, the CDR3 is TGTGCCAGCAGCCCCCGGGACAGGTGGACCGGGGAGCTGTTTTTT. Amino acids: CASSPRDRWTGELFF.

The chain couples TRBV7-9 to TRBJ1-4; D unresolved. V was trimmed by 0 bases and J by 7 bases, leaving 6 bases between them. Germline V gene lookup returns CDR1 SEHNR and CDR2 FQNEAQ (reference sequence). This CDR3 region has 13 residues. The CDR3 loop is CASSLAEFEKLFF. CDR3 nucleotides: TGTGCCAGCAGCTTAGCGGAGTTTGAAAAACTGTTTTTT.

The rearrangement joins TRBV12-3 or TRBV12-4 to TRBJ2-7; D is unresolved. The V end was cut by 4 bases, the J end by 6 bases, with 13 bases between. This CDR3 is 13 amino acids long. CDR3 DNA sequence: TGTGCCAGCAGTTCCCCCCCAGTAGCCGAGCAGTACTTC. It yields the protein CASSSPPVAEQYF.

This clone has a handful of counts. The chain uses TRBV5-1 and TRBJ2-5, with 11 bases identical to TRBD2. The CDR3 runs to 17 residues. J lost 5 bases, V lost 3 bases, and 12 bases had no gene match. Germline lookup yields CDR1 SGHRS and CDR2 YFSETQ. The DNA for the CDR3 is TGCGCCAGCAGCTACAGCTTACTAGCGGGGGCAGGGGAGACCCAGTACTTC. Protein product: CASSYSLLAGAGETQYF.

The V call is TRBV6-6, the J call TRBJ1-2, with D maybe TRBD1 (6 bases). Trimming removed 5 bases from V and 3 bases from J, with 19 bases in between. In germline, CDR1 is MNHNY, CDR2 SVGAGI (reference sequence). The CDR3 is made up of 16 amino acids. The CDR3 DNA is TGTGCCAGCAGTCAAAGGGGGGGGCGGGCGGACTATGGCTACACCTTC. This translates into CASSQRGGRADYGYTF.

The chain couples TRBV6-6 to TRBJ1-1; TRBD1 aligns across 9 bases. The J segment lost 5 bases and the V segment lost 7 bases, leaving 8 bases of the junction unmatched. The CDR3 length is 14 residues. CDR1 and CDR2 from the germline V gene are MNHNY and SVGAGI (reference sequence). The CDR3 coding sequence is TGTGCCAGCATCAACGGACAGGGGAGGACTGAAGCTTTCTTT. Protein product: CASINGQGRTEAFF.

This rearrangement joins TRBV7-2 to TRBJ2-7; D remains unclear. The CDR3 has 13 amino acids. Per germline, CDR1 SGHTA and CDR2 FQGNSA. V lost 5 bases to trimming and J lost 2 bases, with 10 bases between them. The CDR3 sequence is CASSPGHAYEQYF. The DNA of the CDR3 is TGTGCCAGCAGCCCCGGTCATGCCTACGAGCAGTACTTC.

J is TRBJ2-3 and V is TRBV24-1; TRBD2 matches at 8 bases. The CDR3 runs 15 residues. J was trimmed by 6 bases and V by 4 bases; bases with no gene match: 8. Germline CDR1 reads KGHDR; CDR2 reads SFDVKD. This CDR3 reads CATSDGRTSMDTQYF. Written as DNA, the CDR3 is TGTGCCACCAGTGACGGAAGGACTAGCATGGATACGCAGTATTTT.

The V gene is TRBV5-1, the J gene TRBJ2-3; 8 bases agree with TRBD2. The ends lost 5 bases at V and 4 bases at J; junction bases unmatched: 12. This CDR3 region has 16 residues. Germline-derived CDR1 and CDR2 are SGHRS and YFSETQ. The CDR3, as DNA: TGCGCCAGCAGAACGGGGGGGCCGAGTGGGGCAGATACGCAGTATTTT. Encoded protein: CASRTGGPSGADTQYF. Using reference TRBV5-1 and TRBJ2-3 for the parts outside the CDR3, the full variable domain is KAGVTQTPRYLIKTRGQQVTLSCSPISGHRSVSWYQQTPGQGLQFLFEYFSETQRNKGNFPGRFSGRQFSNSRSEMNVSTLELGDSALYLCASRTGGPSGADTQYFGPGTRLTVL.

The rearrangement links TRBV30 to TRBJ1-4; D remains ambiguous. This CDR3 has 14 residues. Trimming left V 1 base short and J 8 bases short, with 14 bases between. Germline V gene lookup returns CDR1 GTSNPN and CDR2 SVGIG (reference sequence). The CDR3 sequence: CAWSAPGGGEKLFF. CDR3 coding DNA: TGTGCCTGGAGTGCCCCGGGCGGCGGGGAAAAACTGTTTTTT.

This chain's CDR3 is CASGPQGAGPETQYF. The DNA for the CDR3 is TGTGCCAGCGGACCCCAGGGGGCAGGGCCTGAGACCCAGTACTTC. This chain connects TRBV11-2 to TRBJ2-5, with 8 nucleotides matching TRBD1. The CDR3 has 15 residues. CDR1 is SGHAT and CDR2 is FQNNGV in the germline V gene. Trimming cost V 8 bases and J 5 bases; bases outside gene matches: 13. The full variable domain, in which reference TRBV11-2 and TRBJ2-5 provide the parts outside the CDR3, is EAGVAQSPRYKIIEKRQSVAFWCNPISGHATLYWYQQILGQGPKLLIQFQNNGVVDDSQLPKDRFSAERLKGVDSTLKIQPAKLEDSAVYLCASGPQGAGPETQYFGPGTRLLVL.